Shown below are 7 T cell receptor beta chains from a single sample sequenced in a study of OX40 agonist ivuxolimab in advanced cancers. Profiled with immunoSEQ multiplex PCR; TCRdb holds only in-frame clones, not every one. Among about 37,000 clones, around 92% were seen once, and the ten largest hold 25% to 35%. The specimen was CD4+ or CD8+ T cells sorted from blood, collected in a trial of the OX40 agonist ivuxolimab. The receptor set was obtained from an adult with an advanced solid tumor such as melanoma, head and neck, liver or kidney cancer.

This sequence joins TRBV13 and TRBJ1-1; tentative D call: TRBD1 (6 bases). CDR1 and CDR2 from the germline V gene are PRHDT and FYEKMQ (reference sequence). The V gene lost 5 bases and the J gene lost 5 bases, with 15 bases spanning the gap. The CDR3 is 14 residues long. The CDR3 loop reads CASSDGSTGTEAFF. DNA of the CDR3: TGTGCCAGCAGCGACGGCTCTACAGGGACTGAAGCTTTCTTT.

The chain joins TRBV21-1 to TRBJ2-5; the table calls TRBD2, which could not be checked here. TRBV21-1 is designated a pseudogene. The CDR3 is made up of 15 amino acids. In DNA form, the CDR3 reads TGTGCCACACTGCGGACTAGCGGAGATCAAGAGACCCAGTACTTC. Translated, it gives CATLRTSGDQETQYF.

The V call is TRBV5-6, the J call TRBJ2-1, with D possibly TRBD1 on 5 matching bases. V dropped 4 bases and J dropped 2 bases, with 13 bases sitting between them. Germline-derived CDR1 and CDR2 are SGHDT and YYEEEE. This CDR3 is built from 15 residues. CDR3 nucleotides: TGTGCCAGCAGCCTGGATAGGGGAACCTACAATGAGCAGTTCTTC. Translated, it gives CASSLDRGTYNEQFF.

This clone has only one observation. This chain links TRBV5-6 with TRBJ2-5, with unresolved D. CDR1 and CDR2 (germline): SGHDT, YYEEEE. This CDR3 comprises 12 residues. Deletions cut 3 bases from V and 4 bases from J, with 7 bases between. The CDR3 DNA sequence: TGTGCCAGCAGCTCAACCCCAGAGACCCAGTACTTC. Residues: CASSSTPETQYF.

The table lists this clone with a few counts. The chain employs TRBV5-6 and TRBJ2-2, with D perhaps matching TRBD1 or TRBD2 (5 bases each). The CDR3 consists of 14 residues. The V gene lost 4 bases and the J gene lost 2 bases, with 9 bases spanning the gap. The germline V gene encodes CDR1 SGHDT and CDR2 YYEEEE. The CDR3 here is CASSEGPNTGELFF. The CDR3 coding sequence is TGTGCCAGCAGCGAGGGACCAAACACCGGGGAGCTGTTTTTT.

The rearrangement uses TRBV19 and TRBJ1-1, with a possible D match to TRBD1 (5 bases). Germline V gives CDR1 LNHDA, CDR2 SQIVND (reference sequence). Trimming left V 7 bases short and J 5 bases short, with 17 bases between. The CDR3 loop spans 14 amino acids. CDR3 DNA sequence: TGTGCCAGTACCCTCCCAAGAAGGGGAACTGAAGCTTTCTTT. Residues: CASTLPRRGTEAFF.

The chain links TRBV28 to TRBJ2-3, with 13 bases identical to TRBD2. The CDR3 is 17 residues long. The germline gives CDR1 MDHEN, CDR2 SYDVKM. V shed 3 bases and J 2 bases; nucleotides not matched to a gene: 5. The CDR3 spells CASSFELAGGDTDTQYF. The CDR3, as DNA: TGTGCCAGCAGTTTCGAACTAGCGGGAGGGGACACAGATACGCAGTATTTT. Supplemented by reference TRBV28 and TRBJ2-3, the full variable domain reads DVKVTQSSRYLVKRTGEKVFLECVQDMDHENMFWYRQDPGLGLRLIYFSYDVKMKEKGDIPEGYSVSREKKERFSLILESASTNQTSMYLCASSFELAGGDTDTQYFGPGTRLTVL.